Reported below is one TCR beta chain. Here immunoSEQ multiplex PCR was the method, and the copy in TCRdb shows in-frame clones only, minus some. The table records approximately 400,000 clones, approximately 81% of them present only once. The data originate from a study of Ad26.COV2.S vaccination and SARS-CoV-2 variants. Treatment reported: around 19 received Ad26.COV2.S at low or high dose, single or two shots; about five received placebo; per-sample allocation not given. All samples were drawn on day 63, counting from the first vaccine or placebo injection. This CDR3 has 16 amino acids. The trim removed 4 bases at V and 7 bases at J, leaving 8 bases unmatched. From germline, CDR1 is SGDLS and CDR2 YYNGEE.

The clonotype originates from a person aged 18 to 65 who received the Ad26.COV2.S COVID-19 vaccine or a placebo. The rearrangement joins TRBV9 to TRBJ2-3; TRBD2 matches 14 bases. The sample here was peripheral blood, taken in a trial of Ad26.COV2.S vaccine versus placebo. CDR3 protein: CASSPRTSGGRNTQYF. As DNA, the CDR3 is TGTGCCAGCAGCCCCCGGACTAGCGGGGGGAGGAATACGCAGTATTTT.